These 15 T cell receptor beta chains share one sample of origin, sequenced in a study of shared clonotypes between healthy human individuals. Produced via immunoSEQ multiplex PCR; TCRdb's table is partial and in-frame only. The data show approximately 2.5 million clones, with approximately 90% seen just once and roughly 0.15% held by the top ten. Sequencing was performed on naive CD4+ T cells sorted from blood. Specified subset: CD45RA+ positively selected. These receptors all stem from a man younger than 35 in good health.

The chain has TRBV12-5 and TRBJ2-1, with 7 nucleotides matching TRBD2. Looked up from germline, CDR1 is LGHNT and CDR2 is FRNRAP. V lost 3 bases, J lost 1 base, and 3 bases stayed unmatched. This CDR3 comprises 15 residues. CDR3 nucleotides: TGTGCTAGTGGTTTTGGGGGACTATCCTACAATGAGCAGTTCTTC. Its translation is CASGFGGLSYNEQFF.

CDR3 loop: CASNLPTEAFF. Written as DNA, the CDR3 is TGTGCCAGCAACCTTCCCACTGAAGCTTTCTTT. V gene TRBV28 combines with J gene TRBJ1-1, with D uncertain. CDR1 is MDHEN and CDR2 is SYDVKM in the germline V gene. The CDR3 covers 11 residues. With 7 bases removed from V and 4 bases from J, the gap between germline ends came to 7 bases.

V usage is TRBV15 and J usage is TRBJ2-2, with D unclear. CDR1 and CDR2 (germline): LNHNV, YYDKDF (reference sequence). V was pared by 8 bases and J by 2 bases, with 9 bases between. The length of the CDR3 is 13 residues. CDR3 sequence (DNA): TGTGCCACCGGCCCGCGTAACACCGGGGAGCTGTTTTTT. Translation: CATGPRNTGELFF.

Only a few counts were recorded for this clone. The chain combines TRBV7-2 with TRBJ1-5; D is undetermined. Trimming took off 1 base at V and 0 bases at J, with 4 bases between the two ends. Germline assignment: CDR1 SGHTA and CDR2 FQGNSA. The CDR3 totals 14 residues. In DNA form, the CDR3 reads TGTGCCAGCAGCTTAGTTTATAGCAATCAGCCCCAGCATTTT. It codes for CASSLVYSNQPQHF.

The V gene is TRBV28, the J gene TRBJ2-3, with 13 bases aligning to TRBD2. Germline V gene data show CDR1 as MDHEN and CDR2 as SYDVKM. The CDR3 sequence is 17 residues long. After removal of 6 bases from V and 4 bases from J, the junction contained 10 bases not matched to a gene. The CDR3 loop is CASRYPGLAGFADTQYF. Written as DNA, the CDR3 is TGTGCCAGCAGATATCCGGGACTAGCGGGATTCGCAGATACGCAGTATTTT.

The chain joins TRBV6-6 to TRBJ1-6; D uncertain. The CDR3 length is 15 residues. Germline CDR1 and CDR2: MNHNY and SVGAGI (reference sequence). Trimming took off 0 bases at V and 9 bases at J, with 12 bases between the two ends. CDR3 amino acids: CASSYSTRYGSPLHF. CDR3 sequence (DNA): TGTGCCAGCAGTTACTCGACCAGATACGGTTCACCCCTCCACTTT.

This chain joins TRBV6-5 and TRBJ2-7; 8 bases are a match to TRBD2. The CDR3 has 14 amino acids. Trimming cost V 6 bases and J 6 bases; bases outside gene matches: 10. Germline CDR1 and CDR2: MNHEY and SVGAGI. The CDR3 DNA follows: TGTGCCAGCAGACAACCGGGACTAGGAGGCGAGCAGTACTTC. Translation gives CASRQPGLGGEQYF.

On this clone: Mismatch with germline at one junction end may stem from a read error. The sample holds other DNA sequences that translate to the same CDR3. V is TRBV5-1 and J is TRBJ2-1; 14 nucleotides line up with TRBD2. This CDR3 is built from 16 residues. Per germline, CDR1 SGHRS and CDR2 YFSETQ. The CDR3, as DNA: TGTGCCAGCAGCTTGGGGACTAGCGGGAGCTACAATGAGCAGTTCTTC. This codes for CASSLGTSGSYNEQFF.

The chain has TRBV18 and TRBJ1-6; TRBD1 matches 7 bases. The ends lost 2 bases at V and 11 bases at J; junction bases unmatched: 6. CDR1 and CDR2 from the germline V gene are KGHSH and LQKENI. This CDR3 has 14 amino acids. In DNA form, the CDR3 reads TGTGCCAGCTCACCAGACAGGGTCCTGGCACCCCTCCACTTT. As protein: CASSPDRVLAPLHF.

This clone showed up just once. V usage is TRBV9 and J usage is TRBJ1-6; D is unresolved. This CDR3 spans 15 amino acids. CDR1 is SGDLS and CDR2 is YYNGEE in the germline V gene. V was trimmed by 0 bases and J by 14 bases, leaving 18 bases between them. The CDR3 region has the DNA TGTGCCAGCAGCGTAGACCTGACCGGCCCGGAGGCCCTCCACTTT. Translation gives CASSVDLTGPEALHF.

The chain couples TRBV5-4 to TRBJ2-1; 11 bases fit TRBD2. CDR3 length equals 15 residues. J lost 7 bases, V lost 0 bases, and 3 bases had no gene match. Looked up from germline, CDR1 is SGHNT and CDR2 is YYREEE (reference sequence). The CDR3 bases are TGTGCCAGCAGCTTGGACTGGACTAGCGGGAATGAGCAGTTCTTC. Amino acid sequence: CASSLDWTSGNEQFF. The full variable domain, rest sourced from reference TRBV5-4 and TRBJ2-1, is ETGVTQSPTHLIKTRGQQVTLRCSSQSGHNTVSWYQQALGQGPQFIFQYYREEENGRGNFPPRFSGLQFPNYSSELNVNALELDDSALYLCASSLDWTSGNEQFFGPGTRLTVL.

The chain links TRBV19 to TRBJ2-5; D is possibly TRBD1 (7 bases). The CDR3 extends over 15 amino acids. Germline V CDR1 and CDR2: LNHDA, SQIVND (reference sequence). With 5 bases removed from V and 2 bases from J, the gap between germline ends came to 15 bases. The CDR3 sequence: CASSFNRGGQETQYF. CDR3 nucleotides: TGTGCCAGTAGTTTCAACAGGGGAGGTCAAGAGACCCAGTACTTC.

This chain connects TRBV11-2 to TRBJ2-6; D gene ambiguous. The V gene's germline CDR1 is SGHAT and CDR2 FQNNGV. V was trimmed by 5 bases and J by 0 bases, leaving 11 bases between them. The CDR3 covers 16 residues. The CDR3 DNA reads TGTGCCAGCAGCCCAATCTTGGGCTCTGGGGCCAACGTCCTGACTTTC. The encoded protein is CASSPILGSGANVLTF. The entire variable domain, with the rest obtained from reference TRBV11-2 and TRBJ2-6, is as follows: EAGVAQSPRYKIIEKRQSVAFWCNPISGHATLYWYQQILGQGPKLLIQFQNNGVVDDSQLPKDRFSAERLKGVDSTLKIQPAKLEDSAVYLCASSPILGSGANVLTFGAGSRLTVL.

V usage is TRBV2 and J usage is TRBJ2-7; possible D gene TRBD2, 6 bases. The CDR3 contains 14 residues. V was trimmed by 6 bases and J by 0 bases, leaving 12 bases between them. Germline CDR1 reads SNHLY; CDR2 reads FYNNEI. In DNA form, the CDR3 reads TGTGCCAGCAGGCCAGGCGGGACCTCCTACGAGCAGTACTTC. It specifies CASRPGGTSYEQYF.

On this clone itself: Additional DNA sequences in this sample encode the identical CDR3. This sequence joins TRBV6-6 and TRBJ2-7; D ambiguous. The V gene's germline CDR1 is MNHNY and CDR2 SVGAGI (reference sequence). CDR3 length equals 12 residues. The ends were cut back, 0 bases at V and 3 bases at J, with 3 bases in the middle. CDR3 nucleotide sequence: TGTGCCAGCAGTTACTCAAGCTACGAGCAGTACTTC. Amino acids: CASSYSSYEQYF.